A selection of T cell receptor beta chains follows, all from one sample in a study of blood T cells in healthy people across ages. Each CDR3 protein gets one entry after TCRdb re-called the 5' RACE reads with MiXCR. The sample comprises approximately 960,000 distinct CDR3 sequences, approximately 32% of which are singletons, and about a tenth rests with the top ten. This sample was shared with a second study, whose subject was T cells of mothers and their children.

Source material: blood. Source of these receptors: a middle-aged woman in good health. Each CDR3 is given with its conserved first and last residue. Fields, in order: V gene, D gene, J gene, clone size, CDR3 length, CDR3 protein, CDR3 DNA. A D gene is named only where the DNA matches it firmly. Where a row states a size, it is once, few, many or the class of an expanded clone; other rows omit it.

v_call: TRBV6-1
d_call: TRBD1
j_call: TRBJ1-5
clone_size: .
cdr3_length: 15
cdr3_aa: CASSVDRDGNQPQHF
cdr3_nt: TGTGCCAGCAGTGTCGACAGGGATGGCAATCAGCCCCAGCATTTT

v_call: TRBV7-7
d_call: TRBD1
j_call: TRBJ2-5
clone_size: .
cdr3_length: 16
cdr3_aa: CASSLAGTGISETQYF
cdr3_nt: TGTGCTAGCAGCTTGGCCGGGACAGGGATTTCAGAGACCCAGTACTTC

v_call: TRBV12-5
d_call: .
j_call: TRBJ1-5
clone_size: .
cdr3_length: 15
cdr3_aa: CASGLYSGSWQPQHF
cdr3_nt: TGTGCTAGTGGTTTGTACTCAGGGTCGTGGCAGCCCCAGCATTTT

v_call: TRBV11-2
d_call: TRBD2
j_call: TRBJ2-1
clone_size: few
cdr3_length: 17
cdr3_aa: CASSLESLAGVTDEQFF
cdr3_nt: TGTGCCAGCAGCTTAGAATCGTTAGCGGGGGTAACCGATGAGCAGTTCTTC

v_call: TRBV20-1
d_call: .
j_call: TRBJ1-2
clone_size: few
cdr3_length: 9
cdr3_aa: CSALDGYTF
cdr3_nt: TGCAGTGCCTTAGATGGCTACACCTTC

v_call: TRBV5-1
d_call: TRBD1
j_call: TRBJ2-3
clone_size: many
cdr3_length: 14
cdr3_aa: CASNRDRGLDTQYF
cdr3_nt: TGCGCCAGTAACCGGGACAGGGGCTTAGATACGCAGTATTTT

v_call: TRBV15
d_call: .
j_call: TRBJ1-6
clone_size: .
cdr3_length: 14
cdr3_aa: CATSRPGGNSPLHF
cdr3_nt: TGTGCCACCAGCAGACCGGGCGGGAACTCACCCCTCCACTTT

v_call: TRBV10-3
d_call: TRBD1
j_call: TRBJ2-7
clone_size: .
cdr3_length: 16
cdr3_aa: CAISDWTGMPPYEQYF
cdr3_nt: TGTGCCATCAGTGACTGGACAGGGATGCCACCCTACGAGCAGTACTTC

v_call: TRBV12-3/TRBV12-4
d_call: TRBD2
j_call: TRBJ2-3
clone_size: .
cdr3_length: 18
cdr3_aa: CASSLGPTAGRSTDTQYF
cdr3_nt: TGTGCCAGCAGTTTGGGGCCGACAGCGGGGCGGAGCACAGATACGCAGTATTTT

v_call: TRBV6-5
d_call: .
j_call: TRBJ2-7
clone_size: .
cdr3_length: 12
cdr3_aa: CASSQGCHEQYF
cdr3_nt: TGTGCCAGCAGCCAGGGATGCCACGAGCAGTACTTC

v_call: TRBV20-1
d_call: TRBD2
j_call: TRBJ2-3
clone_size: .
cdr3_length: 14
cdr3_aa: CSASRTSGRDTQYF
cdr3_nt: TGCAGTGCTAGCCGGACTAGCGGCCGAGATACGCAGTATTTT

v_call: TRBV7-9
d_call: TRBD1
j_call: TRBJ2-7
clone_size: .
cdr3_length: 14
cdr3_aa: CASSVRTGGFEQYF
cdr3_nt: TGTGCCAGCAGCGTACGGACAGGGGGCTTCGAGCAGTACTTC

v_call: TRBV29-1
d_call: TRBD1
j_call: TRBJ1-1
clone_size: .
cdr3_length: 10
cdr3_aa: CSAGTDEAFF
cdr3_nt: TGCAGTGCTGGGACAGATGAAGCTTTCTTT

v_call: TRBV20-1
d_call: .
j_call: TRBJ1-2
clone_size: many
cdr3_length: 13
cdr3_aa: CSASLDIRYGYTF
cdr3_nt: TGCAGTGCTAGCCTGGACATACGCTATGGCTACACCTTC

v_call: TRBV6-5
d_call: .
j_call: TRBJ1-4
clone_size: .
cdr3_length: 13
cdr3_aa: CASSYMGSEKLFF
cdr3_nt: TGTGCCAGCAGTTACATGGGGTCTGAAAAACTGTTTTTT

v_call: TRBV19
d_call: .
j_call: TRBJ2-1
clone_size: few
cdr3_length: 16
cdr3_aa: CATSGRILGSYNEQFF
cdr3_nt: TGTGCCACCTCTGGCCGTATCCTGGGCTCCTACAATGAGCAGTTCTTC

v_call: TRBV4-1
d_call: .
j_call: TRBJ1-1
clone_size: few
cdr3_length: 16
cdr3_aa: CASREQLRRGNGEAFF
cdr3_nt: TGCGCCAGCAGGGAACAGTTGAGACGGGGTAACGGTGAAGCTTTCTTT

v_call: TRBV7-2
d_call: TRBD2
j_call: TRBJ2-5
clone_size: many
cdr3_length: 15
cdr3_aa: CASSFVILAGETQYF
cdr3_nt: TGTGCCAGCAGCTTCGTCATACTAGCGGGGGAGACCCAGTACTTC

v_call: TRBV7-2
d_call: .
j_call: TRBJ2-6
clone_size: .
cdr3_length: 17
cdr3_aa: CASSVRQTRSGANVLTF
cdr3_nt: TGTGCCAGCAGCGTAAGACAGACCCGCTCTGGGGCCAACGTCCTGACTTTC

v_call: TRBV7-8
d_call: .
j_call: TRBJ2-1
clone_size: .
cdr3_length: 14
cdr3_aa: CASSLVVLPKEQFF
cdr3_nt: TGTGCCAGCAGCTTAGTAGTCCTCCCCAAGGAGCAGTTCTTC

v_call: TRBV28
d_call: TRBD2
j_call: TRBJ2-5
clone_size: .
cdr3_length: 15
cdr3_aa: CASSSGTTLGGGQYF
cdr3_nt: TGTGCCAGCAGTTCCGGGACGACCCTGGGGGGAGGGCAGTACTTC

v_call: TRBV27
d_call: .
j_call: TRBJ1-2
clone_size: .
cdr3_length: 13
cdr3_aa: CASSTHTASGHTF
cdr3_nt: TGTGCCAGCAGTACCCACACGGCGAGCGGCCACACCTTC

v_call: TRBV7-3
d_call: TRBD1
j_call: TRBJ2-1
clone_size: once
cdr3_length: 16
cdr3_aa: CASSLMGDSRFNEQFF
cdr3_nt: TGTGCCAGCAGCTTAATGGGGGACAGTCGGTTCAATGAGCAGTTCTTC

v_call: TRBV20-1
d_call: .
j_call: TRBJ2-1
clone_size: .
cdr3_length: 12
cdr3_aa: CSARDRRTEQFF
cdr3_nt: TGCAGTGCTAGAGATCGGAGGACGGAGCAGTTCTTC

v_call: TRBV9
d_call: TRBD2
j_call: TRBJ2-5
clone_size: .
cdr3_length: 14
cdr3_aa: CASSQRGGSETQYF
cdr3_nt: TGTGCCAGCAGCCAGCGGGGGGGCTCAGAGACCCAGTACTTC

v_call: TRBV18
d_call: TRBD1
j_call: TRBJ2-5
clone_size: few
cdr3_length: 14
cdr3_aa: CASHPAGGSETQYF
cdr3_nt: TGTGCCAGCCATCCGGCAGGGGGCTCGGAGACCCAGTACTTC

v_call: TRBV20-1
d_call: .
j_call: TRBJ1-1
clone_size: .
cdr3_length: 14
cdr3_aa: CSARSGAADTEAFF
cdr3_nt: TGCAGTGCTAGAAGCGGGGCCGCGGACACTGAAGCTTTCTTT

v_call: TRBV20-1
d_call: .
j_call: TRBJ1-2
clone_size: many
cdr3_length: 13
cdr3_aa: CSARGGRSYGYTF
cdr3_nt: TGCAGTGCTAGAGGAGGGCGAAGTTATGGCTACACCTTC

v_call: TRBV4-3
d_call: .
j_call: TRBJ1-4
clone_size: few
cdr3_length: 15
cdr3_aa: CASSQECSTNEKLFF
cdr3_nt: TGCGCCAGCAGCCAAGAATGCTCAACTAATGAAAAACTGTTTTTT

v_call: TRBV7-9
d_call: .
j_call: TRBJ2-1
clone_size: few
cdr3_length: 14
cdr3_aa: CASSYMTRGHEQFF
cdr3_nt: TGTGCCAGCAGCTACATGACCAGGGGACATGAGCAGTTCTTC

v_call: TRBV5-1
d_call: .
j_call: TRBJ2-7
clone_size: .
cdr3_length: 14
cdr3_aa: CASSLEPAAYEQYF
cdr3_nt: TGCGCCAGCAGCTTGGAGCCAGCGGCCTACGAGCAGTACTTC

v_call: TRBV18
d_call: TRBD1
j_call: TRBJ1-1
clone_size: .
cdr3_length: 15
cdr3_aa: CASSRRQGAYTEAFF
cdr3_nt: TGTGCCAGCTCACGTCGCCAGGGGGCTTACACTGAAGCTTTCTTT

v_call: TRBV28
d_call: .
j_call: TRBJ2-7
clone_size: many
cdr3_length: 12
cdr3_aa: CATRLGSYEQYF
cdr3_nt: TGTGCCACAAGGTTAGGCTCCTACGAGCAGTACTTC

v_call: TRBV20-1
d_call: TRBD1
j_call: TRBJ1-1
clone_size: .
cdr3_length: 15
cdr3_aa: CSARSSRGLNTEAFF
cdr3_nt: TGCAGTGCTAGATCCTCCAGGGGGCTGAACACTGAAGCTTTCTTT

v_call: TRBV27
d_call: .
j_call: TRBJ2-1
clone_size: .
cdr3_length: 14
cdr3_aa: CASSSSWGGDEQFF
cdr3_nt: TGTGCCAGCAGTTCCTCCTGGGGCGGAGATGAGCAGTTCTTC

v_call: TRBV20-1
d_call: .
j_call: TRBJ2-4
clone_size: few
cdr3_length: 15
cdr3_aa: CSARVGAGGLNIQYF
cdr3_nt: TGCAGTGCTAGAGTGGGGGCCGGGGGGCTGAACATTCAGTACTTC

v_call: TRBV5-1
d_call: TRBD2
j_call: TRBJ2-3
clone_size: few
cdr3_length: 18
cdr3_aa: CASSLAPGTRLGWETQYF
cdr3_nt: TGCGCCAGCAGCTTGGCGCCCGGGACTAGGTTGGGTTGGGAAACGCAGTATTTT

v_call: TRBV28
d_call: .
j_call: TRBJ1-2
clone_size: .
cdr3_length: 13
cdr3_aa: CASSFRDYYGYTF
cdr3_nt: TGTGCCAGCAGTTTCAGGGATTACTATGGCTACACCTTC

v_call: TRBV12-3/TRBV12-4
d_call: TRBD2
j_call: TRBJ2-5
clone_size: .
cdr3_length: 16
cdr3_aa: CASSFGMGLVGETQYF
cdr3_nt: TGTGCCAGCAGTTTCGGTATGGGACTAGTGGGAGAGACCCAGTACTTC

v_call: TRBV4-2
d_call: TRBD1
j_call: TRBJ2-1
clone_size: few
cdr3_length: 16
cdr3_aa: CASSHLQGALKNEQFF
cdr3_nt: TGTGCCAGCAGCCACCTACAGGGGGCGTTAAAGAATGAGCAGTTCTTC

v_call: TRBV1
d_call: .
j_call: TRBJ2-6
clone_size: .
cdr3_length: 15
cdr3_aa: CTSSPRSPGANVLTF
cdr3_nt: TGCACCAGCAGCCCTCGTTCGCCCGGGGCCAACGTCCTGACTTTC

v_call: TRBV9
d_call: .
j_call: TRBJ2-7
clone_size: many
cdr3_length: 15
cdr3_aa: CASSAQTGISYEQYF
cdr3_nt: TGTGCCAGCAGCGCGCAGACAGGAATCTCCTACGAGCAGTACTTC